This T cell receptor (beta chain) derives from a study of CD8 T cells in ankylosing spondylitis. Broader study findings: Reports say disease-linked clones showed up significantly more in matched ankylosing spondylitis synovial fluid. A number of the motif variants had already been described in reactive arthritis synovial fluid and blood.

This clonotype was seen many times. Its specificity is unknown. Trimming removed 6 bases at V and 1 base at J, with 9 bases between. Germline V lookup: CDR1 SGHVS, CDR2 FQNEAQ. The CDR3 contains 13 residues. Quantitative 5'-RACE was performed with molecular barcodes, and it yielded the TCR beta libraries. TCRdb re-analysed the 5' RACE reads in MiXCR, keeping a single row per CDR3 protein. The data hold roughly 97,000 distinct CDR3 sequences, with about 8.3% observed a single time. V usage is TRBV7-8 and J usage is TRBJ1-1; a weak D match, TRBD1 (5 bases). Sequencing was performed on blood, either unsorted or a sorted T cell fraction (not recorded which). The origin of this receptor is a male donor with ankylosing spondylitis or in good health (not recorded which). The CDR3 is CASSRDRNTEAFF. The CDR3 region has the DNA TGTGCCAGCAGTCGCGACAGGAACACTGAAGCTTTCTTT. Variable domain in full (rest from reference TRBV7-8 and TRBJ1-1): GAGVSQSPRYKVAKRGQDVALRCDPISGHVSLFWYQQALGQGPEFLTYFQNEAQLDKSGLPSDRFFAERPEGSVSTLKIQRTQQEDSAVYLCASSRDRNTEAFFGQGTRLTVV.